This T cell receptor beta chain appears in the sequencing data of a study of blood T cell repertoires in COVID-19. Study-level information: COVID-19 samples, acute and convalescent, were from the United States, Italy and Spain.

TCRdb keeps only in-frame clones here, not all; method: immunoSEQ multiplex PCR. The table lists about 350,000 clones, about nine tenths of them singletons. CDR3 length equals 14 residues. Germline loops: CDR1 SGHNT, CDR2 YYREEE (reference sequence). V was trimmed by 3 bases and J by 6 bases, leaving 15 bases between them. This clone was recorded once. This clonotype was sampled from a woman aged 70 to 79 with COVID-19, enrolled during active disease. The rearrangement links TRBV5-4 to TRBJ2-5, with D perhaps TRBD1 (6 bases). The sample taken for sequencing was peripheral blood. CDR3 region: CASSSLTGLKTQYF. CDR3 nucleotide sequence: TGTGCCAGCAGCTCTTTAACAGGGTTGAAGACCCAGTACTTC.